This paragraph covers one TCR beta chain sequence. These data originate in a study of T cells expressing NK-cell markers. TCR beta libraries carry UMIs added by 5'RACE template switching. TCRdb reworked the 5' RACE reads into one entry per CDR3 protein, no DNA. The table counts roughly 180,000 distinct CDR3 sequences; around 20% lies in the top ten. The source of this sequence is a man aged 18 to 69 in good health. Material for sequencing was blood T cells: a sorted CD56 or NKG2C T cell subset, CD4+ or CD8+ T cells, or bulk PBMC T cells (not recorded which).

The chain's CDR3 is CASSFGRSGRFYEQFF. J is TRBJ2-1 and V is TRBV7-9; TCRdb names TRBD2, which stays unverified in the absence of DNA. CDR1 is SEHNR and CDR2 is FQNEAQ in the germline V gene (reference sequence). The CDR3 contains 16 residues.